This T cell receptor beta chain was recovered during a study of blood T cell repertoires in COVID-19. Overall study: There were acute and convalescent COVID-19 samples, and they came from the United States, Italy and Spain. The analysed material was cDNA or gDNA that came from T cells, B-cell-depleted T cells, or PBMCs.

CDR1 and CDR2 from the germline V gene are LGHDT and YNNKEL (reference sequence). The junction had 0 bases not matched to a gene; V was cut back by 0 bases and J by 2 bases. The CDR3 extends over 14 amino acids. The sample holds one count of this clone. Original processing methods: Reference gene primer amplification yielded estimated nucleated cell counts. The table came from immunoSEQ multiplex PCR; TCRdb's copy has only in-frame clones and leaves some out. The V and J calls and clone size were taken over from that table, and D and trimming were inferred from the DNA. Counted here are about 190,000 clones, around 84% occurring once; the ten biggest clones make up approximately 15%.

The receptor comes from a man aged 25 to 45 with active or convalescent COVID-19. Sequencing was carried out using peripheral blood. This chain uses TRBV3-1 (or the pseudogene TRBV3-2) with TRBJ2-5, with 7 positions matching TRBD2. The CDR3 protein is CASSQEAGQETQYF. CDR3 nucleotides: TGTGCCAGCAGCCAAGAAGCGGGGCAAGAGACCCAGTACTTC.